Below, 2 T cell receptor beta chains from the same sample are listed, as sequenced in a study of blood T cell repertoires in COVID-19. The assay was immunoSEQ multiplex PCR, and TCRdb's table has in-frame clones only and misses some. The data contain approximately 220,000 clones, roughly four fifths of them singletons. Sequencing was carried out using PBMCs or T cells enriched from blood (not recorded which). The receptors were gathered from a woman in her 40s with acute COVID-19.

The chain couples TRBV15 to TRBJ2-7; 7 positions match TRBD2. The ends lost 1 base at V and 4 bases at J; junction bases unmatched: 4. This CDR3 region has 14 residues. The V gene's germline CDR1 is LNHNV and CDR2 YYDKDF (reference sequence). The CDR3 DNA is TGTGCCACCAGCAGAGGATCAGCGGGGTACGAGCAGTACTTC. This translates into CATSRGSAGYEQYF.

The J gene is TRBJ1-1, the V gene TRBV12-3 or TRBV12-4; TRBD1 might be the D (5 bases). V was cut by 3 bases and J by 7 bases, with 12 bases left in between. This CDR3 contains 13 residues. Here the CDR3 DNA reads TGTGCCAGCAGTTTTTGGGGGACTCTTGAAGCTTTCTTT. It is translated as CASSFWGTLEAFF.